This T cell receptor (beta chain) comes out of a study of a mutant IDH1 vaccine in newly diagnosed glioma. Study-wide context: Pretreatment consisted of radiotherapy, temozolomide, or both, with most receiving both. Notes on the study in general: It seemed that pseudoprogression was not linked to changes in the top peripheral T cell clonotypes.

Using immunoSEQ multiplex PCR, the repertoire was profiled, and TCRdb retains in-frame clones only, with some absent. The table includes around 50,000 clones, roughly 90% detected once. Time point of the sample: baseline, week 1 (first vaccination visit). Stated treatment: pre-vaccination baseline after standard-of-care therapy. Of note for this clone: Its antigen is undetermined.

Per the germline V gene, CDR1 is KGHSH and CDR2 is LQKENI. Trimming removed 4 bases from V and 2 bases from J, with 12 bases in between. The CDR3 spans 15 residues. The clonotype was recovered from a man aged 35-49 years with glioma. The chain couples TRBV18 to TRBJ2-1; no firm D call. This sample comprised PBMCs, obtained from a glioma patient treated with radiotherapy, temozolomide or both. As DNA, the CDR3 is TGTGCCAGCTCACTCACCACAGCACCCTACAATGAGCAGTTCTTC. Translation gives CASSLTTAPYNEQFF.